The present TCR beta chain was sequenced within a study of neoadjuvant anti-PD-1 for oral cavity cancer. Study summary: Before surgery, most patients got three to four biweekly 3 mg/kg nivolumab doses.

Sequenced by immunoSEQ multiplex PCR; TCRdb stores in-frame clones only, minus some. The sample contains around 15,000 clones, 60% to 80% of which appear only once. This clone was recorded a few times. The antigen remains unidentified. V was clipped by 0 bases and J by 6 bases; unmatched bases: 5. The CDR3 has 16 amino acids. Germline V lookup: CDR1 MGHRA, CDR2 YSYEKL. The patients had HPV-negative, locally advanced oral cavity squamous cell carcinoma. Blood cells were analyzed directly, without culture or expansion. Broader study findings: Non-responders to neoadjuvant nivolumab had significantly more clonal PBMC T cells than responders.

This material consisted of PBMCs, taken before nivolumab (anti-PD-1) treatment. This receptor was taken from a person between 40 and 85 years old with oral cavity squamous cell carcinoma. The gene calls are TRBV4-1 and TRBJ1-2, with 12 bases lining up with TRBD1. The CDR3 loop is CASSQEGDRGRNGYTF. CDR3 bases: TGCGCCAGCAGCCAAGAGGGGGACAGGGGGCGCAATGGCTACACCTTC.